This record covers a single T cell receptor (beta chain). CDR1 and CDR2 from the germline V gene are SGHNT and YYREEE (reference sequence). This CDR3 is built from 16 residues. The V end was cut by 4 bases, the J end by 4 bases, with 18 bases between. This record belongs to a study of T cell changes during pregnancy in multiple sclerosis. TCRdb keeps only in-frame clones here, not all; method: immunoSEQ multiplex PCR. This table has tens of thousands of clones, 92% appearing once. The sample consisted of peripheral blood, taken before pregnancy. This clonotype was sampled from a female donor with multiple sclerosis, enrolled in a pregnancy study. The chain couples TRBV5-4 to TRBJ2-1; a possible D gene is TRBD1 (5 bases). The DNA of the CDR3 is TGTGCCAGCAGCACCCCCCGACAGTCCCTATACAATGAGCAGTTCTTC. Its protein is CASSTPRQSLYNEQFF.